One sample yielded the 10 T cell receptor beta chains listed below, sequenced in a study of T cells in Graves' hyperthyroidism and ophthalmopathy. RNA transcripts provided the source from which TCR beta CDR3 regions were amplified. The HTBI primer set was used in a first-round RT-PCR of the TCR CDR3. TCRdb called the multiplex PCR reads again in MiXCR, with one record for every CDR3 protein. The sample shows 550,000 to 800,000 distinct CDR3 sequences, about a sixth of them seen only once. Sequenced sample: blood. These receptors all come from a man younger than 30 with Graves' hyperthyroidism.

This chain links TRBV7-2 with TRBJ2-7; 7 bases are a match to TRBD1. Germline trimming cut 7 bases from V and 3 bases from J; bases unmatched to any gene: 9. The CDR3 totals 14 residues. Germline V CDR1 and CDR2: SGHTA, FQGNSA. The CDR3 DNA sequence: TGTGCCAGCATATTGCATCAGGGGGACTACGAGCAGTACTTC. It translates to CASILHQGDYEQYF. Variable domain in full (rest from reference TRBV7-2 and TRBJ2-7): GAGVSQSPSNKVTEKGKDVELRCDPISGHTALYWYRQSLGQGLEFLIYFQGNSAPDKSGLPSDRFSAERTGGSVSTLTIQRTQQEDSAVYLCASILHQGDYEQYFGPGTRLTVT.

This clonotype was seen more than once but under ten times. This chain uses TRBV19 with TRBJ2-1; 12 positions match TRBD2. V trimming: 8 bases; J trimming: 4 bases; junction bases outside the gene matches: 9. The germline V gene has CDR1 LNHDA and CDR2 SQIVND (reference sequence). This CDR3 has 16 residues. The DNA for the CDR3 is TGTGCCAGTTCGGGACTAGCGGGTGGTCGGTACAATGAGCAGTTCTTC. Protein sequence: CASSGLAGGRYNEQFF. Based on the CDR3 plus reference TRBV19 and TRBJ2-1, the full variable domain is DGGITQSPKYLFRKEGQNVTLSCEQNLNHDAMYWYRQDPGQGLRLIYYSQIVNDFQKGDIAEGYSVSREKKESFPLTVTSAQKNPTAFYLCASSGLAGGRYNEQFFGPGTRLTVL.

Notes on this clonotype: The junction and the germline gene differ at one end; a read error may be behind it. V and J are TRBV27 and TRBJ2-5; D may be TRBD1 (6 bases). The germline CDR1 and CDR2 sequences are MNHEY and SMNVEV (reference sequence). This CDR3 region has 15 residues. This CDR3 is CAGSSVQGWQETQYF. CDR3 nucleotides: TGTGCCGGCAGTTCGGTCCAGGGGTGGCAAGAGACCCAGTACTTC.

The genes are TRBV25-1 and TRBJ2-5, with TRBD1 identical over 9 bases. Germline CDR1 is MGHDK and CDR2 is SYGVNS. V lost 5 bases and J lost 6; bases outside the gene matches: 10. The CDR3 has 15 residues. The CDR3 sequence: CASSSLSTGGKTQYF. DNA for the CDR3: TGTGCCAGCAGTTCTCTATCGACAGGGGGAAAGACCCAGTACTTC.

The chain couples TRBV7-8 to TRBJ2-2; 7 nucleotides agree with TRBD2. Losses at the gene ends were 0 bases for V and 1 base for J; bases not matched to a gene: 5. CDR1 SGHVS and CDR2 FQNEAQ come from the germline V gene. The CDR3 has 17 amino acids. The CDR3: CASSLARSGGNTGELFF. The CDR3 DNA reads TGTGCCAGCAGCTTAGCGCGGTCGGGAGGGAACACCGGGGAGCTGTTTTTT.

The V and J genes are TRBV20-1 and TRBJ2-5; perhaps D is TRBD1 or TRBD2 (5 bases each). V was trimmed by 7 bases and J by 1 base, leaving 13 bases between them. The length of the CDR3 is 13 residues. CDR1 is DFQATT, CDR2 SNEGSKA, per germline (reference sequence). CDR3 DNA: TGCAGTGTGAGGGACGAGGGCCAAGAGACCCAGTACTTC. Translating gives CSVRDEGQETQYF.

The table lists this clonotype with a few counts. The CDR3 is CSAIRGGAYNEQFF. Here the CDR3 DNA reads TGCAGTGCTATACGGGGCGGAGCTTACAATGAGCAGTTCTTC. The rearrangement links TRBV20-1 to TRBJ2-1; D may match TRBD1 or TRBD2 (5 bases each). The CDR3 runs to 14 residues. Looked up from germline, CDR1 is DFQATT and CDR2 is SNEGSKA (reference sequence). V dropped 4 bases and J dropped 4 bases, with 14 bases sitting between them.

This clonotype was found many times. The chain recombines TRBV28 with TRBJ2-7; a possible D gene is TRBD1 (5 bases). Germline values: CDR1 MDHEN, CDR2 SYDVKM. The CDR3 length is 14 residues. The V end lost 4 bases, the J end lost 0 bases, and 10 bases lay between the germline ends. CDR3 loop: CASSWRQSSYEQYF. The CDR3 DNA reads as TGTGCCAGCAGTTGGCGACAGAGCTCCTACGAGCAGTACTTC.

This chain connects TRBV7-2 to TRBJ1-1; D gene ambiguous. Germline values: CDR1 SGHTA, CDR2 FQGNSA. The V gene lost 4 bases and the J gene lost 5 bases, with 20 bases spanning the gap. This CDR3 is 16 amino acids long. Here the CDR3 reads CASSSRQGKVSTEAFF. In nucleotides, the CDR3 is TGTGCCAGCAGCTCCCGCCAAGGGAAAGTTTCAACTGAAGCTTTCTTT.

This chain links TRBV9 with TRBJ1-1, with 8 nucleotides matching TRBD1. CDR1 SGDLS and CDR2 YYNGEE come from the germline V gene. This CDR3 contains 15 residues. J gave up 1 base and V 4 bases, and 6 bases lay outside the gene matches. The CDR3 spells CASSPGDRRNTEAFF. The DNA for the CDR3 is TGTGCCAGCAGCCCGGGGGACAGGCGGAACACTGAAGCTTTCTTT.